A single sample gave rise to the 30 T cell receptor beta chains below, sequenced in a study of CD8+ T cells in alopecia areata. Extraction of RNA preceded its reverse transcription into cDNA, which served as the sequencing template. Assay used: immunoSEQ multiplex PCR; TCRdb lists only in-frame clones, some missing. The sample yields 95,000 to 120,000 clones, under 65% seen once. The material sequenced was NKG2D-low CD8+ T cells sorted from blood. These receptors originate from a human donor with alopecia areata.

V is TRBV2 and J is TRBJ2-3; 13 nucleotides agree with TRBD2. The germline V gene encodes CDR1 SNHLY and CDR2 FYNNEI. This CDR3 has 15 amino acids. The V gene end was trimmed by 5 bases and the J gene end by 4 bases; junction bases not matched to a gene: 3. The CDR3 loop is CASSRTSGSADTQYF. The CDR3 coding sequence is TGTGCCAGCAGTAGGACTAGCGGGAGTGCAGATACGCAGTATTTT.

The chain combines TRBV29-1 with TRBJ1-1, with 9 bases lining up with TRBD1. This CDR3 spans 12 amino acids. V shed 6 bases, J shed 6 bases, and the junction held 5 bases outside the gene matches. Per germline, CDR1 SQVTM and CDR2 ANQGSEA. CDR3 sequence: CSVGTGTAEAFF. In DNA form, the CDR3 reads TGCAGCGTCGGGACAGGGACCGCTGAAGCTTTCTTT.

The chain is built from TRBV25-1 and TRBJ2-5, with D perhaps given as TRBD1 or TRBD2 (6 bases each). There are 14 residues in the CDR3. Germline V gene sequence: CDR1 MGHDK, CDR2 SYGVNS. V lost 5 bases and J lost 3, with 13 bases in between. CDR3 amino acids: CASSSLEGEETQYF. Written as DNA, the CDR3 is TGTGCCAGCAGTTCCCTGGAGGGGGAAGAGACCCAGTACTTC. Supplemented by reference TRBV25-1 and TRBJ2-5, the full variable domain reads EADIYQTPRYLVIGTGKKITLECSQTMGHDKMYWYQQDPGMELHLIHYSYGVNSTEKGDLSSESTVSRIRTEHFPLTLESARPSHTSQYLCASSSLEGEETQYFGPGTRLLVL.

The rearrangement links TRBV7-6 to TRBJ2-7; no clear D. The germline gives CDR1 SGHVS, CDR2 FNYEAQ. There are 11 residues in the CDR3. V lost 1 base to trimming and J lost 3 bases, with 1 base between them. The CDR3 sequence: CASSLDYEQYF. The CDR3 DNA reads as TGTGCCAGCAGCTTAGACTACGAGCAGTACTTC.

This clone came up a few times. The rearrangement uses TRBV6-5 and TRBJ2-7; 9 bases align to TRBD2. The length of the CDR3 is 16 residues. Germline values: CDR1 MNHEY, CDR2 SVGAGI. V trimming: 2 bases; J trimming: 4 bases; junction bases outside the gene matches: 9. CDR3 protein: CASSYLRAGGAYEQYF. The CDR3 DNA reads TGTGCCAGCAGTTACCTCCGCGCGGGAGGGGCATACGAGCAGTACTTC.

This chain joins TRBV5-1 and TRBJ2-5; unclear D gene. V was cut by 0 bases and J by 5 bases, with 8 bases left in between. The germline V gene has CDR1 SGHRS and CDR2 YFSETQ. This CDR3 has 13 residues. The CDR3 bases are TGCGCCAGCAGCTTGGGACGTCAGGAGACCCAGTACTTC. Translating it yields CASSLGRQETQYF.

V gene TRBV29-1 combines with J gene TRBJ2-7; D gene ambiguous. The CDR3 spans 13 residues. Germline V lookup: CDR1 SQVTM, CDR2 ANQGSEA. CDR3 DNA sequence: TGCAACGTGCAGGCCCTAGACTCCTACGAGCAGTACTTC. It translates to CNVQALDSYEQYF.

The chain couples TRBV29-1 to TRBJ2-5, with TRBD1 identical over 7 bases. The DNA end favors TRBJ2-7, so the J call may be wrong. Germline V gene sequence: CDR1 SQVTM, CDR2 ANQGSEA. The CDR3 sequence is 13 residues long. Written as DNA, the CDR3 is TGCAGCGCCCAGACAGGGATTGCCTACGAGCAGTACTTC. This sequence encodes CSAQTGIAYEQYF.

This clone appeared a few times. The chain recombines TRBV4-1 with TRBJ1-5; D is unclear. Germline CDR1 is MGHRA and CDR2 is YSYEKL. V was shortened by 4 bases and J by 3 bases, with 7 bases between the two germline ends. The CDR3 sequence is 13 residues long. CDR3 loop: CASSPLTNQPQHF. The CDR3 region has the DNA TGCGCCAGCAGCCCGTTGACCAATCAGCCCCAGCATTTT.

This clone was detected ten times or more. The chain uses TRBV28 and TRBJ2-3, with D possibly TRBD1 on 5 matching bases. The germline V gene encodes CDR1 MDHEN and CDR2 SYDVKM. The CDR3 runs 14 residues. The germline V and J ends were trimmed by 5 bases and 5 bases, with 14 bases remaining between them. The CDR3 DNA sequence: TGTGCCAGCAGTCCCCCCACAGGTTTAGATACGCAGTATTTT. Translation gives CASSPPTGLDTQYF.

This clone showed up just a few times. The chain has TRBV7-9 and TRBJ2-7; 13 bases are shared with TRBD2. This CDR3 has 16 amino acids. Germline V gene sequence: CDR1 SEHNR, CDR2 FQNEAQ (reference sequence). V lost 6 bases, J lost 4 bases, and 9 bases stayed unmatched. The CDR3 DNA follows: TGTGCCAGCAGTCCAACTAGCGGGAGGGGAACTTACGAGCAGTACTTC. As protein: CASSPTSGRGTYEQYF.

As DNA, the CDR3 is TGTGCCATCAGACGGGACACGGGAGGCATTCAGTACTTC. It specifies CAIRRDTGGIQYF. V is TRBV10-3 and J is TRBJ2-4; perhaps TRBD2 as D (7 bases). Germline loops: CDR1 ENHRY, CDR2 SYGVKD. CDR3 size: 13 residues. With 6 bases removed from V and 9 bases from J, the gap between germline ends came to 15 bases.

The chain has TRBV28 and TRBJ1-5, with D perhaps TRBD1 (6 bases). Germline V gene data show CDR1 as MDHEN and CDR2 as SYDVKM. Trimming stripped 3 bases from V and 3 bases from J, with 9 bases between. The CDR3 spans 14 residues. CDR3 sequence (DNA): TGTGCCAGCAGTTTTGGACAGATCAATCAGCCCCAGCATTTT. Translated: CASSFGQINQPQHF.

This chain uses TRBV6-6 with TRBJ2-7, with TRBD2 matching over 11 bases. Germline V lookup: CDR1 MNHNY, CDR2 SVGAGI (reference sequence). V shed 7 bases and J 10 bases; nucleotides not matched to a gene: 15. This CDR3 has 15 amino acids. The CDR3 DNA reads as TGTGCCAGCAATCAAACCCCACTAGCGGGAGAGGATCAGTACTTC. It is translated as CASNQTPLAGEDQYF.

The genes are TRBV28 and TRBJ1-2; maybe TRBD1 (5 bases). The V end lost 5 bases, the J end lost 3 bases, and 10 bases lay between the germline ends. Germline CDR1 MDHEN, CDR2 SYDVKM. The CDR3 runs to 13 residues. The CDR3 sequence: CASSNGQDYGYTF. In DNA form, the CDR3 reads TGTGCCAGCAGTAACGGACAAGACTATGGCTACACCTTC.

Regarding this clone: One junction end does not reproduce the germline sequence, and a read error may be involved. The chain carries TRBV19 and TRBJ2-7; D is undetermined. The CDR3 has 13 residues. CDR1 is LNHDA and CDR2 is SQIVND in the germline V gene (reference sequence). This CDR3 reads CASSLDGTYEQYF. CDR3 nucleotide sequence: TGTGCCAGTAGTCTAGACGGAACCTACGAGCAGTACTTC.

The table lists this clone with a count of one. V usage is TRBV7-3 and J usage is TRBJ2-7; possible D gene TRBD1, 7 bases. Trimming took 2 bases from V and 4 from J, leaving 12 bases between them. The CDR3 loop spans 14 amino acids. Germline lookup yields CDR1 SGHTA and CDR2 FQGTGA. In DNA, the CDR3 is TGTGCCAGCAGCTTAGGCGGGACAGAGTACGAGCAGTACTTC. Translating it yields CASSLGGTEYEQYF.

This chain joins TRBV9 and TRBJ2-2; possible D gene TRBD2, 6 bases. Germline V gene lookup returns CDR1 SGDLS and CDR2 YYNGEE. The V and J ends lost 0 bases and 0 bases respectively, with 9 bases between them. This CDR3 has 16 amino acids. In nucleotides, the CDR3 is TGTGCCAGCAGCGTAGGGCCGGGAGCGAACACCGGGGAGCTGTTTTTT. This gives the protein CASSVGPGANTGELFF. Together with reference TRBV9 and TRBJ2-2, the CDR3 gives the full variable domain: DSGVTQTPKHLITATGQRVTLRCSPRSGDLSVYWYQQSLDQGLQFLIQYYNGEERAKGNILERFSAQQFPDLHSELNLSSLELGDSALYFCASSVGPGANTGELFFGEGSRLTVL.

CDR3 protein: CASSLGPAGANEQFF. CDR3 DNA sequence: TGTGCCAGCAGCTTAGGCCCAGCGGGAGCCAATGAGCAGTTCTTC. The chain employs TRBV13 and TRBJ2-1; TRBD2 matches 8 bases. The CDR3 consists of 15 residues. Germline V gene sequence: CDR1 PRHDT, CDR2 FYEKMQ (reference sequence). V was pared by 0 bases and J by 6 bases, with 4 bases of the junction left unmatched.

This chain joins TRBV6-5 and TRBJ2-1; TRBD2 agrees at 7 bases. The J segment lost 4 bases and the V segment lost 5 bases, leaving 2 bases of the junction unmatched. The CDR3 contains 13 residues. The germline CDR1 and CDR2 sequences are MNHEY and SVGAGI. CDR3 coding DNA: TGTGCCAGCAGTGCTAGCGGATACAATGAGCAGTTCTTC. Amino acids: CASSASGYNEQFF.

The chain couples TRBV27 to TRBJ1-4, with D unclear. Germline CDR1 and CDR2: MNHEY and SMNVEV (reference sequence). Trimming shortened V by 2 bases and J by 2 bases, and 3 bases separated the two germline ends. The length of the CDR3 is 13 residues. The CDR3 DNA follows: TGTGCCAGCAGTTTAGGGACTAATGAAAAACTGTTTTTT. This codes for CASSLGTNEKLFF.

This clone has a single count. This chain links TRBV7-2 with TRBJ2-1, with 7 bases aligning to TRBD1. Germline assignment: CDR1 SGHTA and CDR2 FQGNSA. The CDR3 runs 14 residues. Germline trimming cut 3 bases from V and 4 bases from J; bases unmatched to any gene: 3. The chain's CDR3 is CASSFGTVYNEQFF. The CDR3 DNA reads TGTGCCAGCAGCTTTGGGACAGTTTACAATGAGCAGTTCTTC.

The V gene is TRBV25-1, the J gene TRBJ2-3, with D possibly matching TRBD1 (5 bases). The length of the CDR3 is 18 residues. Trimming removed 5 bases at V and 5 bases at J, with 26 bases between. The germline gives CDR1 MGHDK, CDR2 SYGVNS. The CDR3 is CASSSEIAQGSLIDTQYF. CDR3 nucleotide sequence: TGTGCCAGCAGTAGCGAGATAGCCCAGGGCAGTCTCATAGATACGCAGTATTTT.

The chain uses TRBV4-2 and TRBJ1-1, with unresolved D. Per the germline V gene, CDR1 is LGHNA and CDR2 is YNFKEQ. The V end was cut by 0 bases, the J end by 7 bases, with 15 bases between. The CDR3 length is 15 residues. In DNA form, the CDR3 reads TGTGCCAGCAGCCAAGAGGCGACGGTTACCCTTGAAGCTTTCTTT. Amino acids: CASSQEATVTLEAFF.

V and J are TRBV4-1 and TRBJ2-1; no firm D call. Trimming left V 0 bases short and J 2 bases short, with 11 bases between. The CDR3 contains 16 residues. From germline, CDR1 is MGHRA and CDR2 YSYEKL. The CDR3 nucleotides are TGCGCCAGCAGCCAAGACCCGGCACAGACCTACAATGAGCAGTTCTTC. Encoded protein: CASSQDPAQTYNEQFF.

V gene TRBV19 combines with J gene TRBJ2-7; 10 positions agree with TRBD1. Germline-derived CDR1 and CDR2 are LNHDA and SQIVND (reference sequence). V shed 5 bases, J shed 2 bases, and the junction held 3 bases outside the gene matches. CDR3 length equals 14 residues. CDR3 nucleotides: TGTGCCAGTAGTTCCGGGACAGGGGCCTACGAGCAGTACTTC. Its protein is CASSSGTGAYEQYF. The complete variable domain, with remaining parts taken from reference TRBV19 and TRBJ2-7, reads DGGITQSPKYLFRKEGQNVTLSCEQNLNHDAMYWYRQDPGQGLRLIYYSQIVNDFQKGDIAEGYSVSREKKESFPLTVTSAQKNPTAFYLCASSSGTGAYEQYFGPGTRLTVT.

A single count supports this clone. Additional DNA sequences in this sample encode the identical CDR3. The chain joins TRBV29-1 to TRBJ1-1; no definite D call. The CDR3 runs 12 residues. Germline V gives CDR1 SQVTM, CDR2 ANQGSEA. Trimming removed 4 bases from V and 0 bases from J, with 6 bases in between. This CDR3 is CSVVELNTEAFF. DNA of the CDR3: TGCAGCGTTGTAGAGCTGAACACTGAAGCTTTCTTT. The full variable domain, its missing parts supplied by reference TRBV29-1 and TRBJ1-1, is SAVISQKPSRDICQRGTSLTIQCQVDSQVTMMFWYRQQPGQSLTLIATANQGSEATYESGFVIDKFPISRPNLTFSTLTVSNMSPEDSSIYLCSVVELNTEAFFGQGTRLTVV.

This chain links TRBV4-1 with TRBJ1-5; weak D call: TRBD1 (6 bases). This CDR3 region has 16 residues. V was clipped by 6 bases and J by 0 bases, with 15 bases between them. Germline assignment: CDR1 MGHRA and CDR2 YSYEKL. The CDR3 region has the DNA TGCGCCAGCAGGATGGACAGTCAATATAGCAATCAGCCCCAGCATTTT. Amino acid sequence: CASRMDSQYSNQPQHF.

The chain combines TRBV6-9 with TRBJ2-5; D is unclear. From germline, CDR1 is MNHGY and CDR2 SVAAGI. The CDR3 has 15 amino acids. Trimming cost V 0 bases and J 5 bases, with 13 bases left between them. The CDR3 region is CASSYSPSGVETQYF. CDR3 coding DNA: TGTGCCAGCAGTTATTCTCCCAGTGGTGTTGAGACCCAGTACTTC.

This clone occurred a few times. The chain links TRBV28 to TRBJ1-1; 7 bases are a match to TRBD1. The CDR3 extends over 15 amino acids. Germline V lookup: CDR1 MDHEN, CDR2 SYDVKM. With V trimmed by 7 bases and J by 6 bases, 14 bases remained unmatched. The chain's CDR3 is CASTSLLTGAAEAFF. CDR3 coding DNA: TGTGCCAGCACCTCACTATTAACAGGGGCCGCTGAAGCTTTCTTT.